The 25 T cell receptor beta chains below come from one sample, sequenced in a study of Tregs in tolerant kidney transplant recipients. TCRdb's copy holds only in-frame clones and misses some; the assay was immunoSEQ multiplex PCR. The table includes tens of thousands of clones, 93% detected once. The sequencing here drew on CD4+ T cells from blood, taken before the transplant. The receptors stem from a human donor who received a combined kidney and bone marrow transplant.

The chain recombines TRBV25-1 with TRBJ2-5, with TRBD1 as a possible D gene (5 bases). From germline, CDR1 is MGHDK and CDR2 SYGVNS. Trimming removed 3 bases from V and 7 bases from J, with 12 bases in between. The length of the CDR3 is 13 residues. Here the CDR3 DNA reads TGTGCCAGCAGTGACCCCAGGGCAGGGACCCAGTACTTC. It yields the protein CASSDPRAGTQYF.

This chain links TRBV2 with TRBJ2-3, with 7 positions matching TRBD2. This CDR3 is built from 14 residues. Germline V gene data show CDR1 as SNHLY and CDR2 as FYNNEI. The V gene end was trimmed by 2 bases and the J gene end by 5 bases; junction bases not matched to a gene: 4. The CDR3 region is CASSELGGKDTQYF. In DNA form, the CDR3 reads TGTGCCAGCAGTGAACTGGGGGGGAAAGATACGCAGTATTTT.

This clone was detected once. The CDR3: CASRKGLSYEQYF. CDR3 DNA sequence: TGTGCCAGCAGAAAAGGACTTTCATACGAGCAGTACTTC. The chain uses TRBV27 and TRBJ2-7, with D maybe TRBD2 (5 bases). Germline lookup yields CDR1 MNHEY and CDR2 SMNVEV (reference sequence). This CDR3 has 13 residues. The germline V and J ends were trimmed by 6 bases and 4 bases, with 13 bases remaining between them.

The chain uses TRBV19 and TRBJ2-7; 8 bases agree with TRBD1. The germline V gene has CDR1 LNHDA and CDR2 SQIVND (reference sequence). The CDR3 consists of 15 residues. The ends lost 5 bases at V and 7 bases at J; junction bases unmatched: 13. This CDR3 is CASSEYARGLIEQYF. The CDR3 DNA follows: TGTGCCAGTAGTGAGTATGCCAGGGGGCTGATAGAGCAGTACTTC.

The V gene is TRBV6-1, the J gene TRBJ2-1; TRBD1 aligns across 9 bases. V shed 6 bases and J 5 bases; nucleotides not matched to a gene: 5. The CDR3 is made up of 14 amino acids. Germline assignment: CDR1 MNHNS and CDR2 SASEGT. The CDR3 region is CASSWDRANNEQFF. In DNA form, the CDR3 reads TGTGCCAGCAGCTGGGACAGGGCGAACAATGAGCAGTTCTTC.

The chain links TRBV7-8 to TRBJ2-1, with D possibly matching TRBD2 (5 bases). Trimming removed 2 bases from V and 6 bases from J, with 17 bases in between. The CDR3 has 16 residues. CDR1 is SGHVS, CDR2 FQNEAQ, per germline. The CDR3 here is CASSLSISPGTNEQFF. The CDR3 nucleotides are TGTGCCAGCAGCTTAAGTATCTCCCCGGGAACCAATGAGCAGTTCTTC.

This chain uses TRBV2 with TRBJ2-1, with unresolved D. The germline V gene has CDR1 SNHLY and CDR2 FYNNEI. The CDR3 is 11 residues long. Trimming stripped 8 bases from V and 5 bases from J, with 7 bases between. The CDR3 loop is CASSPHNEQFF. Here the CDR3 DNA reads TGTGCCAGCTCTCCCCACAATGAGCAGTTCTTC.

The chain employs TRBV7-9 and TRBJ2-4, with TRBD1 identical over 7 bases. The CDR3 runs to 13 residues. Germline loops: CDR1 SEHNR, CDR2 FQNEAQ (reference sequence). After removal of 5 bases from V and 14 bases from J, the junction contained 12 bases not matched to a gene. In DNA, the CDR3 is TGTGCCAGCAGCGAACACGGAGACAGGGTAAAGTACTTC. Translating it yields CASSEHGDRVKYF. The full variable domain, rest sourced from reference TRBV7-9 and TRBJ2-4, is DTGVSQNPRHKITKRGQNVTFRCDPISEHNRLYWYRQTLGQGPEFLTYFQNEAQLEKSRLLSDRFSAERPKGSFSTLEIQRTEQGDSAMYLCASSEHGDRVKYFGAGTRLSVL.

The CDR3 DNA is TGCGCCAGCAGCCTCGACAGGGCCTCTGGAAACACCATATATTTT. Protein product: CASSLDRASGNTIYF. The chain uses TRBV4-1 and TRBJ1-3; 7 bases match TRBD1. Trimming at V came to 4 bases and at J to 0 bases, leaving 3 bases not matched to a gene. The CDR3 totals 15 residues. Germline lookup yields CDR1 MGHRA and CDR2 YSYEKL.

The chain couples TRBV7-8 to TRBJ2-1, with D maybe TRBD2 (5 bases). Germline CDR1 SGHVS, CDR2 FQNEAQ. This CDR3 region has 15 residues. Trimming pared 5 bases from V and 6 bases from J, leaving 17 bases between. The CDR3 DNA reads TGTGCCAGCAGCCTTCAGACGAGGGTAGTCAATGAGCAGTTCTTC. Amino acid sequence: CASSLQTRVVNEQFF.

The rearrangement joins TRBV18 to TRBJ2-7, with 7 bases fitting TRBD1. CDR1 KGHSH and CDR2 LQKENI come from the germline V gene. The junction had 9 bases not matched to a gene; V was cut back by 3 bases and J by 7 bases. The CDR3 totals 14 residues. The CDR3 reads CASSPYYRGGEQYF. DNA for the CDR3: TGTGCCAGCTCACCCTACTACAGGGGTGGAGAGCAGTACTTC.

V is TRBV18 and J is TRBJ2-1; TRBD1 matches 9 bases. The CDR3 totals 14 residues. V lost 7 bases and J lost 3; bases outside the gene matches: 4. CDR1 KGHSH and CDR2 LQKENI come from the germline V gene. CDR3 coding DNA: TGTGCCAGCTTTAGACAGGGGGGCTACAATGAGCAGTTCTTC. Translation gives CASFRQGGYNEQFF.

This chain joins TRBV7-9 and TRBJ2-5; possible D gene TRBD1, 6 bases. The ends were cut back, 7 bases at V and 0 bases at J, with 15 bases in the middle. CDR3 length: 15 amino acids. Per germline, CDR1 SEHNR and CDR2 FQNEAQ (reference sequence). The CDR3 sequence is CASTRGTGYQETQYF. CDR3 DNA: TGTGCCAGCACCAGGGGTACGGGGTACCAAGAGACCCAGTACTTC.

This sequence joins TRBV6-4 and TRBJ2-3, with TRBD2 matching 7 bases. The CDR3 loop spans 18 amino acids. The germline gives CDR1 MRHNA, CDR2 SNTAGT. Unmatched junction bases numbered 13, after V lost 4 bases and J lost 0 bases. In DNA, the CDR3 is TGTGCCAGCAGTGGTTCAGTTCCGCGGGAGTTGAGCACAGATACGCAGTATTTT. Its translation is CASSGSVPRELSTDTQYF.

CDR3 sequence (DNA): TGTGCCAGTAGTATAAGCGGTGCGAACACCGGGGAGCTGTTTTTT. Translating it yields CASSISGANTGELFF. The chain has TRBV19 and TRBJ2-2, with D perhaps TRBD2 (5 bases). The CDR3 totals 15 residues. The germline gives CDR1 LNHDA, CDR2 SQIVND (reference sequence). Trimming took 2 bases from V and 0 from J, leaving 7 bases between them.

V usage is TRBV6-5 and J usage is TRBJ2-7; perhaps TRBD2 as D (5 bases). Germline V gives CDR1 MNHEY, CDR2 SVGAGI. The CDR3 contains 14 residues. Deletions cut 2 bases from V and 0 bases from J, with 8 bases between. CDR3 DNA sequence: TGTGCCAGCAGTTACAGGAGGAGCTCCTACGAGCAGTACTTC. Its translation: CASSYRRSSYEQYF.

This clone was detected once. The V gene is TRBV6-5, the J gene TRBJ2-1, with D possibly matching TRBD1 (5 bases). CDR1 and CDR2 (germline): MNHEY, SVGAGI. The V and J ends lost 6 bases and 7 bases respectively, with 13 bases between them. This CDR3 has 13 residues. In nucleotides, the CDR3 is TGTGCCAGCAGGTCAGACAGCTCAAATGAGCAGTTCTTC. Translation: CASRSDSSNEQFF.

V gene TRBV11-3 combines with J gene TRBJ2-3; D may be TRBD1 (5 bases). With 4 bases removed from V and 0 bases from J, the gap between germline ends came to 11 bases. The CDR3 runs to 15 residues. Germline CDR1 SGHNT, CDR2 YENEEA. The DNA for the CDR3 is TGTGCCAGCAGCTCAGGGAAGTGGAGCACAGATACGCAGTATTTT. Encoded protein: CASSSGKWSTDTQYF.

V usage is TRBV5-1 and J usage is TRBJ2-3; 8 bases map to TRBD2. The CDR3 runs to 14 residues. Per the germline V gene, CDR1 is SGHRS and CDR2 is YFSETQ. J was trimmed by 5 bases and V by 6 bases; bases with no gene match: 8. This chain's CDR3 is CASNPAGGGDTQYF. CDR3 in DNA: TGCGCCAGCAACCCTGCGGGGGGAGGAGATACGCAGTATTTT.

V and J are TRBV30 and TRBJ1-5; D not resolved. The CDR3 extends over 13 amino acids. V lost 5 bases and J lost 11, with 19 bases in between. Germline CDR1 GTSNPN, CDR2 SVGIG (reference sequence). CDR3 protein: CAWGRPGMMAQHF. Here the CDR3 DNA reads TGTGCCTGGGGTCGACCGGGGATGATGGCCCAGCATTTT.

Turning to this clone: The same CDR3 can be traced to other DNA sequences in this sample. This chain uses TRBV15 with TRBJ2-7; 9 nucleotides align to TRBD1. The germline V gene encodes CDR1 LNHNV and CDR2 YYDKDF (reference sequence). With 0 bases clipped from V and 2 bases from J, the junction kept 8 bases outside the gene matches. The CDR3 has 17 residues. The CDR3 sequence is CATSRDGPWTGAYEQYF. CDR3 nucleotide sequence: TGTGCCACCAGCAGAGACGGTCCCTGGACAGGGGCCTACGAGCAGTACTTC.

The chain recombines TRBV5-1 with TRBJ2-5, with 10 bases that match TRBD1. J gave up 5 bases and V 3 bases, and 10 bases lay outside the gene matches. CDR3 length: 16 residues. Germline assignment: CDR1 SGHRS and CDR2 YFSETQ. CDR3 loop: CASSSPGQGIIETQYF. In nucleotides, the CDR3 is TGCGCCAGCAGCTCGCCGGGACAGGGGATTATTGAGACCCAGTACTTC.

The gene calls are TRBV19 and TRBJ1-1; D may be TRBD1 (6 bases). V lost 3 bases, J lost 1 base, and 12 bases lay in between. The CDR3 is 15 residues long. Germline CDR1 LNHDA, CDR2 SQIVND (reference sequence). The CDR3 spells CASSIGGARNTEAFF. The CDR3 region has the DNA TGTGCCAGTAGTATCGGGGGGGCGAGGAACACTGAAGCTTTCTTT.

This chain uses TRBV27 with TRBJ2-1, with D tentatively TRBD2 (5 bases). Trimming removed 3 bases at V and 7 bases at J, with 10 bases between. The CDR3 spans 13 residues. Germline V CDR1 and CDR2: MNHEY, SMNVEV (reference sequence). Here the CDR3 reads CASSFEGGNEQFF. The CDR3, as DNA: TGTGCCAGCAGTTTTGAGGGTGGGAATGAGCAGTTCTTC.

The CDR3 sequence: CASSLATSRDVYEQYF. In nucleotides, the CDR3 is TGTGCCAGCAGCTTAGCTACTAGCCGAGATGTTTACGAGCAGTACTTC. The V and J genes are TRBV11-2 and TRBJ2-7, with D possibly matching TRBD2 (6 bases). The CDR3 runs to 16 residues. V was pared by 1 base and J by 4 bases, with 17 bases between. Germline loops: CDR1 SGHAT, CDR2 FQNNGV.